This TCR beta chain was identified in a study of radiation and T cells in renal cell carcinoma. Some clones are missing from TCRdb's copy, which holds only in-frame ones; the method was immunoSEQ multiplex PCR. The profile covers 100,000 to 150,000 clones, with 81% appearing a single time and 1.9% taken by the ten largest. This sample's time point: blood 2 weeks post-SBRT. The sample's treatment: 15 Gy SBRT to primary tumor, nephrectomy 4 weeks later. V was pared by 0 bases and J by 6 bases, with 9 bases between. There are 14 residues in the CDR3. Germline CDR1 and CDR2: LGHNA and YSLEER. A single count supports this clone.

Sample: blood, taken from a patient whose treatment included radiotherapy and nephrectomy. The chain employs TRBV4-3 and TRBJ1-5; D ambiguous. The sequence came from a woman aged 55-70 years with renal cell carcinoma. CDR3 coding DNA: TGCGCCAGCAGCCAAGATGGGCGGAGTCAGCCCCAGCATTTT. Translated, it gives CASSQDGRSQPQHF.